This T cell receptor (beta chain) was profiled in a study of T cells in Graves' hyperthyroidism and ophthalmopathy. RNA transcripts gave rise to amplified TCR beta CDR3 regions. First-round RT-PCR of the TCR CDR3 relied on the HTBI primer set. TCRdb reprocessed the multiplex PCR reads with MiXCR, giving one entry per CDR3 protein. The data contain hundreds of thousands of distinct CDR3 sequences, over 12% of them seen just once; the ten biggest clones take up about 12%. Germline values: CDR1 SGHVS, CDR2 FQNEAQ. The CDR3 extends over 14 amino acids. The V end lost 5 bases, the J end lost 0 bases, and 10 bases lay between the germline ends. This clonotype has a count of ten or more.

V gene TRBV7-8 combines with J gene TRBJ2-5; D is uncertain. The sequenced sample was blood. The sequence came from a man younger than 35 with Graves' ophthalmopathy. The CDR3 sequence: CASSDEADQETQYF. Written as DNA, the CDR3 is TGTGCCAGCAGCGACGAGGCGGACCAAGAGACCCAGTACTTC.